This T cell receptor beta chain is drawn from a study of cytomegalovirus exposure and HLA in healthy donors. Study-wide context: Caucasian-associated ancestry cluster membership applied to 75% to 85% of over 350 genotyped donors.

Researchers ran the PCR with 60 Vbeta and 13 Jbeta primers. Per the study methods: Later, an analysis found 75 million to 100 million unique TCR beta chains, and about 9.9 million of these were shared. The protocol was immunoSEQ multiplex PCR, while the TCRdb copy is restricted to in-frame clones and leaves out a portion. The V and J calls and clone size were taken over from that table, and D and trimming were inferred from the DNA. The repertoire holds over 75,000 clones, with under 80% as singletons. V was clipped by 4 bases and J by 4 bases; unmatched bases: 7. The CDR3 is made up of 15 amino acids. Per the germline V gene, CDR1 is LGHNA and CDR2 is YSLEER.

The source material was PBMCs. V gene TRBV4-3 combines with J gene TRBJ1-2; 9 bases are shared with TRBD1. The TCR originated in a man over 45 in good health and CMV-seropositive. CDR3 residues: CASSPEQGAGYGYTF. The CDR3 bases are TGCGCCAGCAGCCCGGAACAGGGGGCCGGCTATGGCTACACCTTC.